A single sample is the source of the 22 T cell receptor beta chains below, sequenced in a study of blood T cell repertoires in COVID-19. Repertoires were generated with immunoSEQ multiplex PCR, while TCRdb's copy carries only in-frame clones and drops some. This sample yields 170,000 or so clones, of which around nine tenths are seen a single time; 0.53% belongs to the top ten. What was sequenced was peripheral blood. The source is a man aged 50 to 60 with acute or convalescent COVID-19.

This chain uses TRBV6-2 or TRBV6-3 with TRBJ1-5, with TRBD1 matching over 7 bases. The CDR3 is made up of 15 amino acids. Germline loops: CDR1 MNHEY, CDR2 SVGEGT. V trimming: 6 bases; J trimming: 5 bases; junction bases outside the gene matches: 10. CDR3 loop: CASSPTGDSYQPQHF. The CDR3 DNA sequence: TGTGCCAGCAGCCCTACAGGGGACAGCTATCAGCCCCAGCATTTT.

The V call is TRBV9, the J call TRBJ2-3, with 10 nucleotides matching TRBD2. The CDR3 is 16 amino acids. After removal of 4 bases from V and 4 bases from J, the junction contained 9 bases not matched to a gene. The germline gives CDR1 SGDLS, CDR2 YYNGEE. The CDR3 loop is CASSRLAGASPDTQYF. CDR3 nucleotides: TGTGCCAGCAGCCGCCTAGCGGGAGCGTCCCCAGATACGCAGTATTTT. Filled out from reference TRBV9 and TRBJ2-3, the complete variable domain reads DSGVTQTPKHLITATGQRVTLRCSPRSGDLSVYWYQQSLDQGLQFLIQYYNGEERAKGNILERFSAQQFPDLHSELNLSSLELGDSALYFCASSRLAGASPDTQYFGPGTRLTVL.

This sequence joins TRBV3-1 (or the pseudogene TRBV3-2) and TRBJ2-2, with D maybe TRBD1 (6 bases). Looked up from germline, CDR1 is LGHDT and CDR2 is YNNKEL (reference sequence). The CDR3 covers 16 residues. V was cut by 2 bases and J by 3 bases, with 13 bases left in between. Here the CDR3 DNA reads TGTGCCAGCAGCCAACAGGGGTTTATCTACACCGGGGAGCTGTTTTTT. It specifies CASSQQGFIYTGELFF.

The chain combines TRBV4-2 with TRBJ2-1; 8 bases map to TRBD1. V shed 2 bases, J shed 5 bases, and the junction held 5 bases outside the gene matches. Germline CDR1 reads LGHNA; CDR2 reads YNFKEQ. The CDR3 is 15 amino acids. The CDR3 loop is CASSQLQTGDNEQFF. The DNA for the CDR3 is TGTGCCAGCAGCCAACTACAGACAGGGGACAATGAGCAGTTCTTC.

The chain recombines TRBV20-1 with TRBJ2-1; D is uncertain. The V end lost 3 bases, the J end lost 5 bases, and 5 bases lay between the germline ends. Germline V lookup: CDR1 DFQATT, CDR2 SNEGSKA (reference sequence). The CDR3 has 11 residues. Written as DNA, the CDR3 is TGCAGTGCTAGGGCCCACAATGAGCAGTTCTTC. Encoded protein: CSARAHNEQFF.

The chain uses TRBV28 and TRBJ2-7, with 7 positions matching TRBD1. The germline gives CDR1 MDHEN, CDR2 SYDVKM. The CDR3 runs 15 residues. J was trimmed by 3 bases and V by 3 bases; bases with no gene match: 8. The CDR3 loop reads CASSLFPTGNYEQYF. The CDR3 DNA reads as TGTGCCAGCAGTTTGTTTCCGACAGGGAACTACGAGCAGTACTTC.

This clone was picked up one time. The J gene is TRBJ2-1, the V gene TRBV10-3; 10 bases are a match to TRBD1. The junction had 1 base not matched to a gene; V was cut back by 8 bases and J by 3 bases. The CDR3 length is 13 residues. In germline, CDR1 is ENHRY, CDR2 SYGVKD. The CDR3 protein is CAIWTGGYNEQFF. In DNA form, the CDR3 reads TGTGCCATCTGGACAGGGGGCTACAATGAGCAGTTCTTC.

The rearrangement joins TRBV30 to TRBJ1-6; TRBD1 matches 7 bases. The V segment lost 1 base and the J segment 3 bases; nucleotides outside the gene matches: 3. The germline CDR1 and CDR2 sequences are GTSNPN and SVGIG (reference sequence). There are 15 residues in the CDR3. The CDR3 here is CAWSGGQLYNSPLHF. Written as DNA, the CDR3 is TGTGCCTGGAGTGGGGGACAGCTCTATAATTCACCCCTCCACTTT.

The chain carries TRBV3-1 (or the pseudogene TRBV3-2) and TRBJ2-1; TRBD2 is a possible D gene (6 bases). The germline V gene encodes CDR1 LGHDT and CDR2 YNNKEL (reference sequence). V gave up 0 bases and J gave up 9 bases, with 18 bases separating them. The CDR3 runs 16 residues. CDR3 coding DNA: TGTGCCAGCAGCCAAGATGGGAGGCCTCGTCTCAGTGAGCAGTTCTTC. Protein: CASSQDGRPRLSEQFF.

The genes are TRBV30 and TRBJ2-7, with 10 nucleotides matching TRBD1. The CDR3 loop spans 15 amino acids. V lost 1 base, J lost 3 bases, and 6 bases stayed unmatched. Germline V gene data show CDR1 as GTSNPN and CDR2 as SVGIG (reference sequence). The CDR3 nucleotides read TGTGCCTGGAGTGGGACCGGGACAGGGGTCTACGAGCAGTACTTC. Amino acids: CAWSGTGTGVYEQYF. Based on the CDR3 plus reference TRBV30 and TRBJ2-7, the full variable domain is SQTIHQWPATLVQPVGSPLSLECTVEGTSNPNLYWYRQAAGRGLQLLFYSVGIGQISSEVPQNLSASRPQDRQFILSSKKLLLSDSGFYLCAWSGTGTGVYEQYFGPGTRLTVT.

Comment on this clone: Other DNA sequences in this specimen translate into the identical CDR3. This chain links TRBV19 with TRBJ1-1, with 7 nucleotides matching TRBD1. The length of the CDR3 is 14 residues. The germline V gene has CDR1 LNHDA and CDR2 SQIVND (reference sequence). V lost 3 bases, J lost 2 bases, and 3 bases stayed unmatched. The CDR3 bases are TGTGCCAGTAGTATCAGAGGGGGCAACACTGAAGCTTTCTTT. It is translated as CASSIRGGNTEAFF.

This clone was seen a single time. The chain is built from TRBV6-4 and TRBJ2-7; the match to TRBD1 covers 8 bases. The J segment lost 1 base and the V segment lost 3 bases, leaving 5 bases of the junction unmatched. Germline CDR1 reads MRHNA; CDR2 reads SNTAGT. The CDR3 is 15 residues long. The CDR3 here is CASSESRDRSYEQYV. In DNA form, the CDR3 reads TGTGCCAGCAGTGAGTCTAGGGACAGGTCCTACGAGCAGTACGTC.

As DNA, the CDR3 is TGTGCCAGCAGCCAAGAAGGAAGCGGGAACCACAATGAGCAGTTCTTC. Translation: CASSQEGSGNHNEQFF. J is TRBJ2-1 and V is TRBV3-1 (or the pseudogene TRBV3-2), with TRBD2 identical over 7 bases. Unmatched junction bases numbered 7, after V lost 0 bases and J lost 5 bases. There are 16 residues in the CDR3. Per the germline V gene, CDR1 is LGHDT and CDR2 is YNNKEL (reference sequence).

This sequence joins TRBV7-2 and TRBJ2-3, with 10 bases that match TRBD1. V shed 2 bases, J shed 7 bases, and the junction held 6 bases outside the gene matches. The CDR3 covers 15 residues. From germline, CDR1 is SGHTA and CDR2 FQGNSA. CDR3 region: CASSLLTGGWHTQYF. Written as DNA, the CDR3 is TGTGCCAGCAGCTTATTGACAGGGGGCTGGCATACGCAGTATTTT.

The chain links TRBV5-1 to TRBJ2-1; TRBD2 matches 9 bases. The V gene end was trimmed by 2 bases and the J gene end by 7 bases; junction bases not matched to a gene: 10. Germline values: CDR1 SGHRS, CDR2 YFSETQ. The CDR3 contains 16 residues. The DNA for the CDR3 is TGCGCCAGCAGCTTTAGAGCGGGAGGCCCCCAGAATGAGCAGTTCTTC. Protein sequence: CASSFRAGGPQNEQFF.

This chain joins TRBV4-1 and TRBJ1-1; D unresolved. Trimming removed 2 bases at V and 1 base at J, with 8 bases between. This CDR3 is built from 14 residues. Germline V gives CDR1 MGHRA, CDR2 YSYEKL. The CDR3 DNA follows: TGCGCCAGCAGCCAACAGAGGAAGAACACTGAAGCTTTCTTT. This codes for CASSQQRKNTEAFF.

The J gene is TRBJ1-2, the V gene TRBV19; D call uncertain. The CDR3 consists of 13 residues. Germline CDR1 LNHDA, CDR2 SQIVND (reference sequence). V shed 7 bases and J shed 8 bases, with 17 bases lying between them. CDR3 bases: TGTGCCAGTACCTCCGACCCAAGAGGGGGCTACACCTTC. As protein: CASTSDPRGGYTF.

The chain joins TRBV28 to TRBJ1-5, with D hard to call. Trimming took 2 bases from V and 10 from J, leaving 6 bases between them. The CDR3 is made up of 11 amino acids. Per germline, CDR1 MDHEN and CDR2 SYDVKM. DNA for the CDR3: TGTGCCAGCAGTTTAGGACTACCCCAGCATTTT. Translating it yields CASSLGLPQHF.

In DNA, the CDR3 is TGTGCCAGCAGCGTAGGTTCAGGGCCGAGAGGAACCGGGGAGCTGTTTTTT. It yields the protein CASSVGSGPRGTGELFF. The chain combines TRBV9 with TRBJ2-2; tentative D call: TRBD1 (5 bases). Trimming removed 0 bases from V and 5 bases from J, with 17 bases in between. CDR1 and CDR2 (germline): SGDLS, YYNGEE. There are 17 residues in the CDR3.

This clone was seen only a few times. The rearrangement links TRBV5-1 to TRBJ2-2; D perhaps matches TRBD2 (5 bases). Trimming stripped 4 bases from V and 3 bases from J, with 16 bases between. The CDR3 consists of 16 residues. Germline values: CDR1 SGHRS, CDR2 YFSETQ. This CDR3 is CASSERGRLDTGELFF. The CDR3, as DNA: TGCGCCAGCAGCGAACGGGGTAGATTGGACACCGGGGAGCTGTTTTTT.

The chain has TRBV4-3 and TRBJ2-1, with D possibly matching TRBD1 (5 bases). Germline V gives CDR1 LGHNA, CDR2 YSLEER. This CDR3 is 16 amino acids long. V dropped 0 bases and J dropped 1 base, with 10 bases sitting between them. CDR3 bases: TGCGCCAGCAGCCAAGAATGGACACAATCCTACAATGAGCAGTTCTTC. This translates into CASSQEWTQSYNEQFF.

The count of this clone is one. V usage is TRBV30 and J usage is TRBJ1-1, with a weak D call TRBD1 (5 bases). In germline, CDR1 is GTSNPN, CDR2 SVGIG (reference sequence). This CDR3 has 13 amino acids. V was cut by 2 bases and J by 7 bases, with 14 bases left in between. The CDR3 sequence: CAWSLGRSDEAFF. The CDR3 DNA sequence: TGTGCCTGGAGTTTGGGGCGGTCAGATGAAGCTTTCTTT. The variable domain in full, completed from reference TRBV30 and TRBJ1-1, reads SQTIHQWPATLVQPVGSPLSLECTVEGTSNPNLYWYRQAAGRGLQLLFYSVGIGQISSEVPQNLSASRPQDRQFILSSKKLLLSDSGFYLCAWSLGRSDEAFFGQGTRLTVV.